This TCR beta chain was sequenced in a study of cytomegalovirus exposure and HLA in healthy donors. V gave up 5 bases and J gave up 3 bases, with 8 bases separating them. Germline V gene lookup returns CDR1 DFQATT and CDR2 SNEGSKA (reference sequence). CDR3 length: 11 residues. The study ran its PCR with 60 Vbeta and 13 Jbeta primers. Only in-frame clones appear in the TCRdb table, and some are missing; sequencing was by immunoSEQ multiplex PCR. The data show 170,000 or so clones, 80% seen once. This chain links TRBV20-1 with TRBJ2-7, with D maybe TRBD1 (6 bases). The specimen was PBMCs. This TCR was sampled from a boy aged 5-17 years in good health and CMV-seronegative. CDR3 loop: CSALQGYEQYF. Written as DNA, the CDR3 is TGCAGTGCTCTACAGGGCTACGAGCAGTACTTC.